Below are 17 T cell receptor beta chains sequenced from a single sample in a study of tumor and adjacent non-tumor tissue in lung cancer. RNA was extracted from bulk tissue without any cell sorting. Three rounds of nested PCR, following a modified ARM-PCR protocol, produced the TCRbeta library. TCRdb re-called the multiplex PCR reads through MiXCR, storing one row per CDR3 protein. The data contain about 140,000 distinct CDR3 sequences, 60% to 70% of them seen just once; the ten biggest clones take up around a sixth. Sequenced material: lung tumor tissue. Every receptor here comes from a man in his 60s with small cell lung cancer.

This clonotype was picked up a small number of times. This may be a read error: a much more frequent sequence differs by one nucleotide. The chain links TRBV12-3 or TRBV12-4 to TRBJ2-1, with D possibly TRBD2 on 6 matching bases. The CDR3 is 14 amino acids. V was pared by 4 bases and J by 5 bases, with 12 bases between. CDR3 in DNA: TGTGCCAGCAGTTCAAACGGGGGTCACAATGAGCAGTTCTTC. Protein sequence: CASSSNGGHNEQFF.

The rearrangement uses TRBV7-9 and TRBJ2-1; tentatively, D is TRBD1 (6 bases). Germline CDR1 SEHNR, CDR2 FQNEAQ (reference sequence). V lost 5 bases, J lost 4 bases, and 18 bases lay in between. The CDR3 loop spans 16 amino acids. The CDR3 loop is CASSIGGSGMYNEQFF. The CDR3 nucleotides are TGTGCCAGCAGCATAGGGGGTTCGGGCATGTACAATGAGCAGTTCTTC.

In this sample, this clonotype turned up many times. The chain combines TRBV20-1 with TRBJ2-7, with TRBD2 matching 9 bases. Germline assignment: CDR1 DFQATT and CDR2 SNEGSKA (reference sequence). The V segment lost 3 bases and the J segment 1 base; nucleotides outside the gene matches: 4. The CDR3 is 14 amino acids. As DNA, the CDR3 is TGCAGTGCTAGGGGGCTAGCGGGATCCTACGAGCAGTACGTC. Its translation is CSARGLAGSYEQYV.

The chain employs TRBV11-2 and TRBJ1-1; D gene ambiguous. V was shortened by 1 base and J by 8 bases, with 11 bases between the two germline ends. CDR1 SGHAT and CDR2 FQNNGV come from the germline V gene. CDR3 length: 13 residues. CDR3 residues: CASSLGYVVEAFF. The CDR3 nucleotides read TGTGCCAGCAGCTTAGGGTATGTGGTAGAAGCTTTCTTT.

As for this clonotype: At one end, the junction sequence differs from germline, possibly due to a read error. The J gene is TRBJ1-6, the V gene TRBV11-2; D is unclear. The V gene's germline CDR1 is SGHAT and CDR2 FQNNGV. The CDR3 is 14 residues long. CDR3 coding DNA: TGTGTCAGCAGCTTACCACAGTCTAATTCACCCCTCCGCTTT. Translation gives CVSSLPQSNSPLRF. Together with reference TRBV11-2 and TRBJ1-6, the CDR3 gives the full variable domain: EAGVAQSPRYKIIEKRQSVAFWCNPISGHATLYWYQQILGQGPKLLIQFQNNGVVDDSQLPKDRFSAERLKGVDSTLKIQPAKLEDSAVYLCVSSLPQSNSPLRFGNGTRLTVT.

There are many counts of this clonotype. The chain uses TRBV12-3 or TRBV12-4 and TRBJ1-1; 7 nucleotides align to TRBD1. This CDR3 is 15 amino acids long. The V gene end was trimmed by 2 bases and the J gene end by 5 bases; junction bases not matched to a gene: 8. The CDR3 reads CASSLNRGLGTEAFF. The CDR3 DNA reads TGTGCCAGCAGTTTAAACAGGGGTCTAGGAACTGAAGCTTTCTTT.

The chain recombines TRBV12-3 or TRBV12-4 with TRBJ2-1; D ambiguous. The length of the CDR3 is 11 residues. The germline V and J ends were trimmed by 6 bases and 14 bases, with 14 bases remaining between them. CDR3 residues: CASSLGGSEFF. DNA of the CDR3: TGTGCCAGCAGCTTGGGTGGGTCCGAGTTCTTC.

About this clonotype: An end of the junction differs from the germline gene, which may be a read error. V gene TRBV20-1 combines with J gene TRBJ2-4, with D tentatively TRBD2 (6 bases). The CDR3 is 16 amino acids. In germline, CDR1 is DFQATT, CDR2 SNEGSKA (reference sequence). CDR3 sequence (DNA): TGCATTGCTACCACCGGACTAACGGGAGCCAAAAACATTCAGTACTTC. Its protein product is CIATTGLTGAKNIQYF.

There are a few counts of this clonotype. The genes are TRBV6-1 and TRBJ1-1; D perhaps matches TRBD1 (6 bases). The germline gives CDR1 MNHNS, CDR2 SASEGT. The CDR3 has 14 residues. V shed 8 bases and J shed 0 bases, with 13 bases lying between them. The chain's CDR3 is CASCWGAMNTEAFF. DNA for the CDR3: TGTGCCAGCTGTTGGGGGGCCATGAACACTGAAGCTTTCTTT.

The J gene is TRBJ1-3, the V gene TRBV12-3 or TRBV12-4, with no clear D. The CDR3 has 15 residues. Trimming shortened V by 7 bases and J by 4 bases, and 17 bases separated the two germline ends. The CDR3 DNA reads TGTGCCAGCACCTTAGGAGTGGTGAGCGGAAACACCATATATTTT. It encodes CASTLGVVSGNTIYF.

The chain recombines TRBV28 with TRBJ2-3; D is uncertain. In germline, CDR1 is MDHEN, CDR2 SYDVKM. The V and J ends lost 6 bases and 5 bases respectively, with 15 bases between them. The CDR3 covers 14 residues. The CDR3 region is CASRKIGIVDTQYF. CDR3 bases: TGTGCCAGCAGAAAAATAGGGATTGTAGATACGCAGTATTTT.

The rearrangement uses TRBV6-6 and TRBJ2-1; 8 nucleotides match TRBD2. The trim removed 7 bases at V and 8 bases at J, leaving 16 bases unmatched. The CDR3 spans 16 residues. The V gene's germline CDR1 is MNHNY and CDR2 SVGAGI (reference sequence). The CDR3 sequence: CASNPQGLEGGHEQFF. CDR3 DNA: TGTGCCAGCAACCCCCAGGGACTAGAGGGGGGCCATGAGCAGTTCTTC.

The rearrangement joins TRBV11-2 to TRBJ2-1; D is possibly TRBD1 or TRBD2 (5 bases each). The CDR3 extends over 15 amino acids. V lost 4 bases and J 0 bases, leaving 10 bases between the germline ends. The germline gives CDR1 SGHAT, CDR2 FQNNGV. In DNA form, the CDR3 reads TGTGCCAGCAGCTCTAGCAGGGACTCCTACAATGAGCAGTTCTTC. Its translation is CASSSSRDSYNEQFF.

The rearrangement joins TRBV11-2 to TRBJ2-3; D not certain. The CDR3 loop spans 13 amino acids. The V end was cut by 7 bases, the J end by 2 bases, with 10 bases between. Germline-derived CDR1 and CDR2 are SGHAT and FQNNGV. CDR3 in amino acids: CASMREITDTQYF. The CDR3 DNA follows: TGTGCCAGCATGCGCGAGATCACAGATACGCAGTATTTT.

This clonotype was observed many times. Here the CDR3 reads CASSQDFRGEQFF. The CDR3 bases are TGTGCCAGCAGCCAAGATTTCCGCGGTGAGCAGTTCTTC. The rearrangement links TRBV4-2 to TRBJ2-1; D call uncertain. The V gene lost 0 bases and the J gene lost 9 bases, with 9 bases spanning the gap. Germline lookup yields CDR1 LGHNA and CDR2 YNFKEQ. This CDR3 region has 13 residues.

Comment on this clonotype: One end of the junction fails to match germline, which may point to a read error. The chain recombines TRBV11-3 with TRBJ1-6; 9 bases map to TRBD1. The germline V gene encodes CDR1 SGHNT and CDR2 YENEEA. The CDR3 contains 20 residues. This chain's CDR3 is CASSQHRDRVSTLTNSPLHF. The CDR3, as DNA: TGTGCTAGCAGCCAGCATCGGGACAGGGTCTCCACTCTAACAAATTCACCCCTCCACTTT.

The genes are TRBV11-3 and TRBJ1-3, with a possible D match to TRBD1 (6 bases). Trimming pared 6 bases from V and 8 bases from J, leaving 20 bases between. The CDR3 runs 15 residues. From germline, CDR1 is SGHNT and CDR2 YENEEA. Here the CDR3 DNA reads TGTGCCAGCAGTCGCGACAGGAGATCAGGAGACACCATATATTTT. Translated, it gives CASSRDRRSGDTIYF.